Shown below are 15 T cell receptor beta chains from a single sample sequenced in a study of shared clonotypes between healthy human individuals. TCRdb's table, derived via immunoSEQ multiplex PCR, lists solely in-frame clones and lacks some. The data hold some 980,000 clones, with about three quarters observed a single time. The sequenced material came from memory CD4+ T cells sorted from blood. The sample's subset: CD45RA-negative fraction. The receptors come from a man younger than 30 in good health.

CDR3 residues: CAWISLLGEAFF. CDR3 nucleotide sequence: TGTGCCTGGATTAGCCTGTTGGGTGAAGCTTTCTTT. The rearrangement links TRBV30 to TRBJ1-1; D remains unclear. The CDR3 has 12 residues. CDR1 and CDR2 (germline): GTSNPN, SVGIG (reference sequence). Trimming removed 4 bases at V and 7 bases at J, with 13 bases between.

The sample holds one count of this clone. An end of the junction does not agree with germline; a read error may underlie this. The sample holds other DNA sequences that translate to the same CDR3. The rearrangement uses TRBV5-5 and TRBJ2-7; D is uncertain. The germline gives CDR1 SGHKS, CDR2 YYEKEE (reference sequence). This CDR3 is built from 12 residues. CDR3 loop: CASSLEGYEQYF. The CDR3 region has the DNA TGTGCCAGCAGTTTGGAAGGCTACGAGCAGTACTTC.

The chain links TRBV4-3 to TRBJ1-5; D is unclear. Between the trimmed V and J ends, which lost 0 bases and 1 base, there was a span of 10 bases. CDR1 is LGHNA, CDR2 YSLEER, per germline. This CDR3 comprises 16 residues. The CDR3 reads CASSQDDFQSNQPQHF. The CDR3 DNA sequence: TGCGCCAGCAGCCAAGATGACTTTCAAAGCAATCAGCCCCAGCATTTT.

The V call is TRBV6-1, the J call TRBJ2-5, with D hard to call. The V end lost 5 bases, the J end lost 2 bases, and 12 bases lay between the germline ends. Germline CDR1 is MNHNS and CDR2 is SASEGT. This CDR3 contains 14 residues. This CDR3 is CASSWGSLQETQYF. The CDR3, as DNA: TGTGCCAGCAGTTGGGGATCGTTACAAGAGACCCAGTACTTC.

V gene TRBV28 combines with J gene TRBJ2-2; D call uncertain. The V and J ends lost 2 bases and 6 bases respectively, with 7 bases between them. Germline V gene sequence: CDR1 MDHEN, CDR2 SYDVKM. CDR3 length: 13 residues. The CDR3 DNA reads as TGTGCCAGCAGTTTAGCCGGTCCCGGGGAGCTGTTTTTT. This gives the protein CASSLAGPGELFF.

Worth noting for this clone: This specimen includes other DNA sequences encoding the same CDR3. The chain has TRBV14 and TRBJ1-1; D possibly corresponds to TRBD1 (5 bases). Trimming shortened V by 1 base and J by 3 bases, and 6 bases separated the two germline ends. The CDR3 totals 13 residues. Germline V CDR1 and CDR2: SGHDN, FVKESK. The CDR3 sequence is CASSQAGYTEAFF. As DNA, the CDR3 is TGTGCCAGCAGCCAAGCAGGGTACACTGAAGCTTTCTTT.

The rearrangement uses TRBV30 and TRBJ2-3, with 7 bases matching TRBD2. The ends lost 8 bases at V and 10 bases at J; junction bases unmatched: 6. CDR1 GTSNPN and CDR2 SVGIG come from the germline V gene (reference sequence). This CDR3 is 10 amino acids long. The chain's CDR3 is CALSGTSQYF. Here the CDR3 DNA reads TGTGCCCTCAGCGGGACTTCGCAGTATTTT.

The chain carries TRBV2 and TRBJ2-5; 9 nucleotides match TRBD1. CDR3 length: 13 amino acids. Trimming cost V 7 bases and J 5 bases; bases outside gene matches: 5. CDR1 and CDR2 from the germline V gene are SNHLY and FYNNEI. This chain's CDR3 is CASTADRGETQYF. In DNA form, the CDR3 reads TGTGCCAGCACCGCGGACAGGGGTGAGACCCAGTACTTC.

CDR3 bases: TGCGCCAGCAGCCAAGATGTGGGCGGGGAGCTGTTTTTT. This encodes CASSQDVGGELFF. The chain uses TRBV4-1 and TRBJ2-2; D uncertain. In germline, CDR1 is MGHRA, CDR2 YSYEKL. CDR3 size: 13 residues. V shed 0 bases and J shed 7 bases, with 6 bases lying between them.

The rearrangement joins TRBV5-4 to TRBJ2-3, with 12 nucleotides matching TRBD2. The germline CDR1 and CDR2 sequences are SGHNT and YYREEE (reference sequence). V shed 1 base and J 0 bases; nucleotides not matched to a gene: 3. This CDR3 contains 17 residues. Here the CDR3 DNA reads TGTGCCAGCAGCTTGAAGACTAGCGGGGGTAGCACAGATACGCAGTATTTT. This encodes CASSLKTSGGSTDTQYF.

The V and J genes are TRBV2 and TRBJ2-7; D possibly corresponds to TRBD2 (6 bases). The V end was cut by 8 bases, the J end by 3 bases, with 14 bases between. The CDR3 covers 13 residues. Germline V gene sequence: CDR1 SNHLY, CDR2 FYNNEI. The CDR3 bases are TGTGCCAGCCGACTAGTCTGGAACTACGAGCAGTACTTC. Protein: CASRLVWNYEQYF.

A single count supports this clone. This chain links TRBV11-2 with TRBJ2-7, with D unclear. Per germline, CDR1 SGHAT and CDR2 FQNNGV. This CDR3 has 15 residues. V was shortened by 3 bases and J by 0 bases, with 12 bases between the two germline ends. The CDR3 DNA reads TGTGCCAGCAGCTTGGGCAGCGTACCCTCCTACGAGCAGTACTTC. This codes for CASSLGSVPSYEQYF.

The chain carries TRBV19 and TRBJ1-2; D gene ambiguous. Trimming stripped 4 bases from V and 8 bases from J, with 17 bases between. CDR1 and CDR2 (germline): LNHDA, SQIVND (reference sequence). CDR3 length equals 14 residues. The CDR3 reads CASSTPRASQGYTF. DNA for the CDR3: TGTGCCAGTAGTACCCCCCGCGCCAGCCAGGGCTACACCTTC.

The chain employs TRBV7-6 and TRBJ1-5; the D gene is possibly TRBD1 (5 bases). V was cut by 5 bases and J by 0 bases, with 14 bases left in between. Germline-derived CDR1 and CDR2 are SGHVS and FNYEAQ. This CDR3 comprises 16 residues. The CDR3 sequence is CASSRSEGFSNQPQHF. CDR3 bases: TGTGCCAGCAGCCGATCGGAGGGGTTTAGCAATCAGCCCCAGCATTTT. Full variable domain (missing parts from reference TRBV7-6 and TRBJ1-5): GAGVSQSPRYKVTKRGQDVALRCDPISGHVSLYWYRQALGQGPEFLTYFNYEAQQDKSGLPNDRFSAERPEGSISTLTIQRTEQRDSAMYRCASSRSEGFSNQPQHFGDGTRLSIL.

The chain recombines TRBV5-1 with TRBJ2-7, with 9 positions matching TRBD1. This CDR3 is built from 14 residues. CDR1 SGHRS and CDR2 YFSETQ come from the germline V gene. V lost 5 bases and J lost 6; bases outside the gene matches: 9. CDR3 nucleotides: TGCGCCAGCAGGGACAGGGGCAAGAGTAGCGAGCAGTACTTC. It specifies CASRDRGKSSEQYF.